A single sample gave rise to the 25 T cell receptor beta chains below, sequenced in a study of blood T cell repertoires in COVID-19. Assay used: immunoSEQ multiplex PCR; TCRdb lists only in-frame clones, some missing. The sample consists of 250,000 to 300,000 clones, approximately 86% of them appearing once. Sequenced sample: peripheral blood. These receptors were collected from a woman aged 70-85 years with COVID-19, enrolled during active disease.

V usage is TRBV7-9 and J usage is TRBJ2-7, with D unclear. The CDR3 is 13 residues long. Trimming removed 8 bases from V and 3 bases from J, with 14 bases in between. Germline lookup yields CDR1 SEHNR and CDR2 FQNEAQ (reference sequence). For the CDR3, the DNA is TGTGCCAGCTCGTGGAGTAGTTACTACGAGCAGTACTTC. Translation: CASSWSSYYEQYF.

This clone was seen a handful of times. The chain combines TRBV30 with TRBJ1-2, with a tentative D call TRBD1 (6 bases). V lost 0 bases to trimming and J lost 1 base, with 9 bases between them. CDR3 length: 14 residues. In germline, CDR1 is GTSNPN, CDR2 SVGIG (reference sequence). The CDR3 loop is CAWSVGQFNYGYTF. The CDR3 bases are TGTGCCTGGAGTGTAGGACAGTTTAACTATGGCTACACCTTC.

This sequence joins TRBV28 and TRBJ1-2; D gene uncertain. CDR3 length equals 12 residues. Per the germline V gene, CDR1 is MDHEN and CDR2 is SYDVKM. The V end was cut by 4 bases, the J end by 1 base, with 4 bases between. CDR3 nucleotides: TGTGCCAGCAGTTGGAGTAACTATGGCTACACCTTC. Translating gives CASSWSNYGYTF.

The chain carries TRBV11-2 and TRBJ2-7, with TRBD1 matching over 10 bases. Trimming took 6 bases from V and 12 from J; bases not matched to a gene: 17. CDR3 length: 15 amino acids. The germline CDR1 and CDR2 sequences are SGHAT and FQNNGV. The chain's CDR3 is CASRSWGQGPSSRYF. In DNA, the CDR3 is TGTGCCAGCAGGTCGTGGGGACAGGGGCCCTCGAGCAGGTACTTC.

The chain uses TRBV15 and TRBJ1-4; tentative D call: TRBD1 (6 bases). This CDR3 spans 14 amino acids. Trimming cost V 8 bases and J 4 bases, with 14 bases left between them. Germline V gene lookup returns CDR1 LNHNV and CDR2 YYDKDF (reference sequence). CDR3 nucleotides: TGTGCCACCTGGGGGGGCGAAAATAATGAAAAACTGTTTTTT. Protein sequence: CATWGGENNEKLFF.

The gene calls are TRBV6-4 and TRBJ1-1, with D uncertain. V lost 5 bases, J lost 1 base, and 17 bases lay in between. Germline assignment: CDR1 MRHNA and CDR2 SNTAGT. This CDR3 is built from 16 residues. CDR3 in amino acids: CASSPLRVIWNTEAFF. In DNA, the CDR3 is TGTGCCAGCAGTCCCCTTCGGGTCATCTGGAACACTGAAGCTTTCTTT.

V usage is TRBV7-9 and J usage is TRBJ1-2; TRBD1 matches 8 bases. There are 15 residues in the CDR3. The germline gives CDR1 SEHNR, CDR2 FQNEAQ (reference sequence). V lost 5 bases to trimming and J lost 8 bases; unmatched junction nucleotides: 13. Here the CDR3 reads CASSIQTGVSGGYTF. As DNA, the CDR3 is TGTGCCAGCAGCATACAGACAGGGGTCTCAGGCGGCTACACCTTC. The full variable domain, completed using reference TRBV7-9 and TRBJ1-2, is DTGVSQNPRHKITKRGQNVTFRCDPISEHNRLYWYRQTLGQGPEFLTYFQNEAQLEKSRLLSDRFSAERPKGSFSTLEIQRTEQGDSAMYLCASSIQTGVSGGYTFGSGTRLTVV.

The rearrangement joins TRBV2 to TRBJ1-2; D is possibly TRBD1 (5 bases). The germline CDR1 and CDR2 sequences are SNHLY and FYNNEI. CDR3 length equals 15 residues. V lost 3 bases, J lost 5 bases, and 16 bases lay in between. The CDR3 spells CASSEDRGKSYGYTF. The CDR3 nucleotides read TGTGCCAGCAGTGAGGATCGGGGGAAGTCTTATGGCTACACCTTC.

The CDR3 reads CASSVRAGGYEQYF. The CDR3 coding sequence is TGTGCCAGCAGTGTCCGGGCAGGGGGCTACGAGCAGTACTTC. This rearrangement joins TRBV27 to TRBJ2-7, with TRBD1 identical over 7 bases. J was trimmed by 3 bases and V by 5 bases; bases with no gene match: 7. CDR3 size: 14 residues. Germline-derived CDR1 and CDR2 are MNHEY and SMNVEV (reference sequence).

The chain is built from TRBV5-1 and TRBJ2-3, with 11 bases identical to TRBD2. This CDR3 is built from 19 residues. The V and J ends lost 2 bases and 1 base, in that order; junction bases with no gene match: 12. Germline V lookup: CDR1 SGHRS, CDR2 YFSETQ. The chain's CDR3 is CASSLGETSGEWGTDTQYF. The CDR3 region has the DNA TGCGCCAGCAGCTTAGGAGAGACTAGCGGGGAATGGGGCACAGATACGCAGTATTTT.

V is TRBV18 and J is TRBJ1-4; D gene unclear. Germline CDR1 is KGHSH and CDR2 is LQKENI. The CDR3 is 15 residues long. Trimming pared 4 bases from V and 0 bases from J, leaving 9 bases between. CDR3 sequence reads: CASSREGPTNEKLFF. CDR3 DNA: TGTGCCAGCTCACGTGAGGGCCCAACTAATGAAAAACTGTTTTTT.

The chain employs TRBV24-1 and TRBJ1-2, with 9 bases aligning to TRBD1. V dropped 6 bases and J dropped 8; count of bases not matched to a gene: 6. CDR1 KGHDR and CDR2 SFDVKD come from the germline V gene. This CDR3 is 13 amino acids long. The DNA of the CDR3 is TGTGCCACCAGTACGACAGGGGGTTTCGGCTACACCTTC. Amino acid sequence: CATSTTGGFGYTF.

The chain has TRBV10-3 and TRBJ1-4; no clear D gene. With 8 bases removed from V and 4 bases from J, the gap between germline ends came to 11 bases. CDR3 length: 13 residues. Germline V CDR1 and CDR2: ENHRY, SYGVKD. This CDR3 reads CAIQSRSNEKLFF. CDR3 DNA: TGTGCCATCCAGAGTAGGAGTAATGAAAAACTGTTTTTT.

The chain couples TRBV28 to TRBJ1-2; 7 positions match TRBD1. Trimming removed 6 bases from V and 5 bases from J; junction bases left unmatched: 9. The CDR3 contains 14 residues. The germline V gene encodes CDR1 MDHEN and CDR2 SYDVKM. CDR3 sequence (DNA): TGTGCCAGCAGCTCTCAGGGGGGCGGTTATGGCTACACCTTC. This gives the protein CASSSQGGGYGYTF.

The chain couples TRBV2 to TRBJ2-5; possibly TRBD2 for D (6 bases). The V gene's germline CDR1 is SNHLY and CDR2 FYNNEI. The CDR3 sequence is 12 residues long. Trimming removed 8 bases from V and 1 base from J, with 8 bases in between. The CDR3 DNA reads TGTGCCAGCGGGACTCTCCAAGAGACCCAGTACTTC. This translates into CASGTLQETQYF.

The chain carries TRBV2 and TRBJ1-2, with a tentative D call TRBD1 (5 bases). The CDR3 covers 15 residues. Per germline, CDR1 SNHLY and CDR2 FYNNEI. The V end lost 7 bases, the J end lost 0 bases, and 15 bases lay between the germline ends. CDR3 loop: CASMASRTTNYGYTF. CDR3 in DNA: TGTGCCAGCATGGCGAGTCGGACAACTAACTATGGCTACACCTTC.

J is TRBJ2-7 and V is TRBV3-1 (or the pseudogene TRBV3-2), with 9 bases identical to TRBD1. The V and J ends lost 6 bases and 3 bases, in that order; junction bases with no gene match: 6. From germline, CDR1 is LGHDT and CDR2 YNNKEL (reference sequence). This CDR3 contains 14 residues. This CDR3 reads CASSSGQGDYEQYF. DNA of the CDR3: TGTGCCAGCAGTTCGGGACAGGGAGACTACGAGCAGTACTTC.

CDR3 DNA sequence: TGCGCCAGCAGCTTGAGGACTAGCGACGAGCAGTACTTC. It encodes CASSLRTSDEQYF. V gene TRBV5-1 combines with J gene TRBJ2-7; 9 bases align to TRBD2. Losses at the gene ends were 1 base for V and 5 bases for J; bases not matched to a gene: 1. This CDR3 is 13 amino acids long. The germline V gene encodes CDR1 SGHRS and CDR2 YFSETQ.

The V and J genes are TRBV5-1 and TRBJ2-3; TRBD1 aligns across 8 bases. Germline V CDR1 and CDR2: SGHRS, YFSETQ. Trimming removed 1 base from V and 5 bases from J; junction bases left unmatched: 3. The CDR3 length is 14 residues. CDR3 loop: CASSLPGQEDTQYF. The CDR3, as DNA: TGCGCCAGCAGCTTGCCGGGACAGGAAGATACGCAGTATTTT.

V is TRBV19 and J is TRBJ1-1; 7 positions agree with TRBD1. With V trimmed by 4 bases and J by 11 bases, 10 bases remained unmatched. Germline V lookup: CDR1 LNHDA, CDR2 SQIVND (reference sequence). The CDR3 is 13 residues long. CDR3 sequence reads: CASSTQQGIGAFF. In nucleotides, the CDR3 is TGTGCCAGTAGTACCCAACAGGGGATTGGCGCTTTCTTT.

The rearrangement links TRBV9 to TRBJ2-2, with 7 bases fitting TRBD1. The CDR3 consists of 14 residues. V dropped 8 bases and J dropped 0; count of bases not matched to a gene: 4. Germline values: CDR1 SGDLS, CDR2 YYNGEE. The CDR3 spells CASTGTANTGELFF. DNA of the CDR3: TGTGCCAGTACCGGGACAGCGAACACCGGGGAGCTGTTTTTT.

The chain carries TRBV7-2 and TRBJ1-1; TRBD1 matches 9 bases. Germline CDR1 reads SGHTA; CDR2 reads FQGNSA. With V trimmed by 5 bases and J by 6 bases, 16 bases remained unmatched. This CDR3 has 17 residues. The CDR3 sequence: CASSLFPSFTGGSEAFF. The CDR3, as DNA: TGTGCCAGCAGCCTTTTCCCTTCTTTTACAGGGGGCTCTGAAGCTTTCTTT.

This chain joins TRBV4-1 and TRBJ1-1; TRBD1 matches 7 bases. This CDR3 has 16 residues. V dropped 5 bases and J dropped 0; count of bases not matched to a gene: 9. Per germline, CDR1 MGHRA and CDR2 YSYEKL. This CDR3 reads CASSIPAQGMNTEAFF. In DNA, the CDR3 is TGCGCCAGCAGCATACCGGCACAGGGGATGAACACTGAAGCTTTCTTT.

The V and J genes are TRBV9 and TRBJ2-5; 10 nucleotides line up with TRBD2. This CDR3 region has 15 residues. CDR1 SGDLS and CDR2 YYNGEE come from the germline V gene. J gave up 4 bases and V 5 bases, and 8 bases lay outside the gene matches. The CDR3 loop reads CASSSSGGTVETQYF. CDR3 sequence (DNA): TGTGCCAGCAGTTCTAGCGGGGGAACGGTAGAGACCCAGTACTTC.

This CDR3 is CASSLGGGGGYTF. The DNA of the CDR3 is TGTGCCAGCAGCTTAGGAGGGGGCGGTGGCTACACCTTC. This chain uses TRBV7-2 with TRBJ1-2, with 7 bases matching TRBD1. V was clipped by 1 base and J by 7 bases; unmatched bases: 3. This CDR3 spans 13 amino acids. Germline CDR1 and CDR2: SGHTA and FQGNSA.